The rows below give T cell receptor beta chains drawn from one sample of a study of identical twins. TCRdb itself ran the 5' RACE reads through MiXCR, one entry per CDR3 protein. The sample shows under 350,000 distinct CDR3 sequences, less than 9.5% of them seen only once. This same sample was also part of a study on yellow fever vaccine responses in identical twins.

Sequencing input: CD8+ T cells sorted from blood. These receptors came from a woman aged 18-29 years in good health. Both conserved end residues are part of each CDR3. Fields, in order: CDR3 protein, CDR3 DNA, D gene, clone size, J gene, V gene. A D gene is named only where the DNA matches it firmly. Clone size is not always given. Where it is, it says once, few, many or a class for expanded clones.

CASMSTGNGAADTQYF TGTGCCAGCATGTCGACAGGGAATGGAGCAGCAGATACGCAGTATTTT TRBD1 few TRBJ2-3 TRBV6-1
CSARETDSYEQYF TGCAGTGCTAGAGAAACGGACTCCTACGAGCAGTACTTC - few TRBJ2-7 TRBV20-1
CASRPPQDYEQYF TGTGCCAGCAGACCTCCCCAGGACTACGAGCAGTACTTC - - TRBJ2-7 TRBV7-9
CASSILTGSDTQYF TGTGCCAGCAGCATACTAACAGGGTCAGATACGCAGTATTTT - many TRBJ2-3 TRBV7-2
CASSYGGGAAGELFF TGTGCCAGCAGTTACGGTGGTGGGGCCGCCGGGGAGCTGTTTTTT - - TRBJ2-2 TRBV6-2/TRBV6-3
CASSLRREYEQYF TGTGCCAGCAGCTTACGGAGGGAGTACGAGCAGTACTTC - few TRBJ2-7 TRBV7-2
CASSFLAGDEQFF TGTGCCAGCAGCTTCCTAGCGGGGGATGAGCAGTTCTTC TRBD2 few TRBJ2-1 TRBV5-4
CASSLPGGSRYGYTF TGTGCCAGCAGCCTTCCCGGGGGGTCGCGCTATGGCTACACCTTC - - TRBJ1-2 TRBV3-1
CASSQDHGPLIHEQYF TGCGCCAGCAGCCAAGATCACGGACCTCTAATCCACGAGCAGTACTTC - many TRBJ2-7 TRBV4-3
CASSESTSGVIEQFF TGTGCCAGCAGTGAAAGTACTAGCGGGGTCATTGAGCAGTTCTTC TRBD2 - TRBJ2-1 TRBV2
CASSLGQGASNEQYF TGCGCCAGCAGCTTGGGCCAGGGGGCGAGCAACGAGCAGTACTTC TRBD1 - TRBJ2-7 TRBV5-1
CASSLGSRDAEAFF TGTGCCAGCAGCTTAGGATCCCGGGACGCTGAAGCTTTCTTT - few TRBJ1-1 TRBV7-6
CASSPLSGGNTGELFF TGTGCCAGCAGCCCTCTTAGCGGGGGGAACACCGGGGAGCTGTTTTTT TRBD2 many TRBJ2-2 TRBV11-3
CASSLGPRCYNEQFF TGTGCCAGCAGCTTGGGGCCCCGCTGCTACAATGAGCAGTTCTTC - - TRBJ2-1 TRBV5-5
CASSRTSGVRYEQYF TGTGCCAGCAGCCGAACTAGTGGGGTTCGATACGAGCAGTACTTC - - TRBJ2-7 TRBV12-3/TRBV12-4
CASRFKRGEETQYF TGTGCCAGCAGATTTAAGCGGGGGGAAGAGACCCAGTACTTC TRBD2 few TRBJ2-5 TRBV7-8